This TCR beta chain was identified during a study of blood T cell repertoires in COVID-19. For the study at large: Samples representing acute and convalescent COVID-19 were sourced from the United States, Italy and Spain. T cells, B-cell-depleted T cells, or PBMCs provided the cDNA or gDNA that served as material.

J was trimmed by 8 bases and V by 4 bases; bases with no gene match: 6. This CDR3 is 14 amino acids long. Looked up from germline, CDR1 is SQVTM and CDR2 is ANQGSEA. As handled by the study authors: Estimates of nucleated cell counts were drawn from the amplification of reference gene primers. Sequencing was performed with immunoSEQ multiplex PCR; in TCRdb, only in-frame clones are kept and a portion is missing. V, J and clone size reflect that table, while D and trimming were determined from the DNA. The sample holds roughly 49,000 clones; less than 90% are singletons and the top ten take about 27%.

The chain carries TRBV29-1 and TRBJ2-1; 12 nucleotides agree with TRBD2. The sequence came from a human donor in a cohort sampled during active COVID-19. The sequenced sample consisted of peripheral blood. The CDR3 region has the DNA TGCAGCGTTGGGGTACTAGCGGGAGGCGATGAGCAGTTCTTC. Its translation is CSVGVLAGGDEQFF.